Described below is a single T cell receptor (beta chain) sequence and its context. This sample was taken from a study of identifying expanded T cells in peripheral blood. TCRdb keeps only in-frame clones here, not all; method: immunoSEQ multiplex PCR. The repertoire holds about 63,000 clones, over 80% seen once, with 15% to 20% in the top ten. V gave up 6 bases and J gave up 2 bases, with 16 bases separating them. The CDR3 has 16 amino acids. Germline assignment: CDR1 MDHEN and CDR2 SYDVKM. Sequences were obtained from blood. The gene calls are TRBV28 and TRBJ1-4, with a tentative D call TRBD1 (6 bases). The sequence derives from a person between 18 and 75 years old in good health. The CDR3 is CASSTTGTGTNEKLFF. The CDR3 nucleotides are TGTGCCAGCAGCACTACAGGGACGGGTACTAATGAAAAACTGTTTTTT.